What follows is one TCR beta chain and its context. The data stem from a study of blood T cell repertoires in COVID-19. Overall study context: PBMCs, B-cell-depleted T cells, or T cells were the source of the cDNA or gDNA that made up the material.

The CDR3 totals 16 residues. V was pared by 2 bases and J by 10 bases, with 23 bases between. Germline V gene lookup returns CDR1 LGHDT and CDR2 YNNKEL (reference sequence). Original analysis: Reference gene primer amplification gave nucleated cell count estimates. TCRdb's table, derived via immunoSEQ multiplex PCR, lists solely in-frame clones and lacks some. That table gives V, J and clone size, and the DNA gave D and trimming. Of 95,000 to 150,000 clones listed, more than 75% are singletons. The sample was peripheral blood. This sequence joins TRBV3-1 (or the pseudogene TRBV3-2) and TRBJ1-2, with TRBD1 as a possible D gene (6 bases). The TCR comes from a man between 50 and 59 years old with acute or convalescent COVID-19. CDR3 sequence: CASSQSVGAGVVDYTF. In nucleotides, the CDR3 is TGTGCCAGCAGCCAATCGGTGGGGGCAGGGGTAGTTGACTACACCTTC.